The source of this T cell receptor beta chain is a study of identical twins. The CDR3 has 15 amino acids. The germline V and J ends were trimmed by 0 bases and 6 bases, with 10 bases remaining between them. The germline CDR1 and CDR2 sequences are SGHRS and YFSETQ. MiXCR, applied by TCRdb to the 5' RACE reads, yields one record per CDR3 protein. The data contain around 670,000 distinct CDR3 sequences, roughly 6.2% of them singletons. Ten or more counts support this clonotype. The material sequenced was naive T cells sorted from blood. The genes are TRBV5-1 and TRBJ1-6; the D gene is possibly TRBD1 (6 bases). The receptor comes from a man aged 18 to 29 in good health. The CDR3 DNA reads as TGCGCCAGCAGCTTGGAGGGCAGGGGTAATTCACCCCTCCACTTT. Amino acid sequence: CASSLEGRGNSPLHF.